The rows below give T cell receptor beta chains drawn from one sample of a study of blood T cell repertoires in COVID-19. The table came from immunoSEQ multiplex PCR; TCRdb's copy has only in-frame clones and leaves some out. The sample holds 110,000 or so clones, 85% to 90% seen once. Sequencing used peripheral blood. The source is a man aged 65-85 years with active or convalescent COVID-19. Both conserved end residues are part of each CDR3. The D gene is left open where the match is weak. Where a row states a size, it is once, few, many or the class of an expanded clone; other rows omit it.

TRBD2 | TRBJ2-3 | NA | TRBV10-1 | TGCGCCAGCAGTGAGAGCGGGGCAGATACGCAGTATTTT | CASSESGADTQYF
NA | TRBJ1-6 | once | TRBV9 | TGTGCCAGCAGCGTAGAGGGAGATAATTCACCCCTCCACTTT | CASSVEGDNSPLHF
NA | TRBJ1-1 | NA | TRBV11-2 | TGTGCCAGCCAGACAGGAGGAATCACTGAAGCTTTCTTT | CASQTGGITEAFF
TRBD1 | TRBJ1-6 | NA | TRBV4-1 | TGCGCCAGCAGCCAAGGGCCGCTAGGGGACAGTCGCGGCCATAATTCACCCCTCCACTTT | CASSQGPLGDSRGHNSPLHF
TRBD1 | TRBJ2-1 | few | TRBV27 | TGTGCCAGCATCTCTAGGGGACAGGGGTCCTACAATGAGCAGTTCTTC | CASISRGQGSYNEQFF
NA | TRBJ2-5 | once | TRBV4-1 | TGCGCCAGCAGCCAACCAGGGCGACAAGAGACCCAGTACTTC | CASSQPGRQETQYF
TRBD1 | TRBJ1-1 | NA | TRBV6-5 | TGTGCCAGCAGTTACCCAGGGACAGAGGGCACTGAAGCTTTCTTT | CASSYPGTEGTEAFF
NA | TRBJ1-1 | NA | TRBV7-8 | TGTGCCAGCAGCTTAGCCAGGGTTAGGGGCGGCACTGAAGCTTTCTTT | CASSLARVRGGTEAFF
NA | TRBJ1-1 | NA | TRBV24-1 | TGTGCCACCAGTGACTCCTGGAACACTGAAGCTTTCTTT | CATSDSWNTEAFF
TRBD1 | TRBJ1-6 | once | TRBV4-2 | TGTGCCAGCAGCCAACCCCCGGGACAGCAGAGCTCCTATAATTCACCCCTCCACTTT | CASSQPPGQQSSYNSPLHF
TRBD2 | TRBJ2-5 | NA | TRBV5-8 | TGTGCCAGCAGCCGGGGACTAGGGGGGGAGACCCAGTACTTC | CASSRGLGGETQYF
TRBD1 | TRBJ1-3 | NA | TRBV4-1 | TGCGCCAGCAGCCACCCTAAGACAGGGGTTTCCTCTGGAAACACCATATATTTT | CASSHPKTGVSSGNTIYF
TRBD1 | TRBJ1-5 | NA | TRBV6-1 | TGTGCCAGCACTGAACAGGGGGTCGCTAGCAATCAGCCCCAGCATTTT | CASTEQGVASNQPQHF
TRBD1 | TRBJ1-1 | NA | TRBV7-9 | TGTGCCAGCAGCCCGGGACAGGGTGGGGACACTGAAGCTTTCTTT | CASSPGQGGDTEAFF
NA | TRBJ1-2 | NA | TRBV5-6 | TGTGCCAGCAGCCCGGCAGGTAACTATGGCTACACCTTC | CASSPAGNYGYTF
NA | TRBJ2-6 | NA | TRBV4-1 | TGCGCCAGCAGCCAAGTAGGCGGGGGCAGGGTTAAAGGGGCCAACGTCCTGACTTTC | CASSQVGGGRVKGANVLTF
NA | TRBJ1-2 | NA | TRBV28 | TGTGCCAGCAGTTTGGGACTTCAGGCCTTTGGCTACACCTTC | CASSLGLQAFGYTF
NA | TRBJ2-5 | NA | TRBV9 | TGTGCCAGCAGCGTCTCGGGGGAGGTCCGGGAGACCCAGTACTTC | CASSVSGEVRETQYF
NA | TRBJ2-1 | NA | TRBV27 | TGTGCCAGCAGTTTTAAGGGGAATGAGCAGTTCTTC | CASSFKGNEQFF
NA | TRBJ1-5 | NA | TRBV29-1 | TGCAGCGTTACGACAGAAAGCAATCAGCCCCAGCATTTT | CSVTTESNQPQHF
TRBD1 | TRBJ1-2 | once | TRBV24-1 | TGTGCCACCAGTGAGTCGCCGGGACAGGGAAACTATGGCTACACCTTC | CATSESPGQGNYGYTF
NA | TRBJ1-2 | NA | TRBV9 | TGTGCCAGCAGCGTAGATACGGATGCGAGGTATGGCTACACCTTC | CASSVDTDARYGYTF
TRBD2 | TRBJ2-7 | NA | TRBV24-1 | TGTGCCACCAGTGCTACCTCCGGGACTAGCGTAGGGAGCTCCTACGAGCAGTACTTC | CATSATSGTSVGSSYEQYF
TRBD1 | TRBJ1-3 | NA | TRBV7-9 | TGTGCCAGCAGCCCCTCACCGACAGGGAAGATTGGAAACACCATATATTTT | CASSPSPTGKIGNTIYF
NA | TRBJ1-4 | NA | TRBV7-9 | TGTGCCAGCAGCTTATCAGGGGCAGTTGAAAAACTGTTTTTT | CASSLSGAVEKLFF
NA | TRBJ1-1 | NA | TRBV5-1 | TGCGCCAGCAGCTTGGTTGGGCAGGGAGGGACTGAAGCTTTCTTT | CASSLVGQGGTEAFF
TRBD1 | TRBJ1-1 | NA | TRBV12-3/TRBV12-4 | TGTGCCAGCAGTCGGGACAGAGAAGCTTTCTTT | CASSRDREAFF
NA | TRBJ1-1 | NA | TRBV6-5 | TGTGCCAGCACTCCGGACGGACAGAACACTGAAGCTTTCTTT | CASTPDGQNTEAFF
TRBD1 | TRBJ2-4 | NA | TRBV6-6 | TGTGCCAGCAGTCTCCAGACAGGGCCAGGTGGCCTGGCCAAAAACATTCAGTACTTC | CASSLQTGPGGLAKNIQYF
NA | TRBJ2-3 | NA | TRBV28 | TGTGCCAGCAGTCCCACCAGGGATACGCAGTATTTT | CASSPTRDTQYF
NA | TRBJ1-1 | NA | TRBV5-1 | TGCGCCAGCAGCTTGCCAGGTATGAACACTGAAGCTTTCTTT | CASSLPGMNTEAFF
TRBD2 | TRBJ2-5 | once | TRBV7-8 | TGTGCCAGCAGCTCCTCACTAGCGGGGGGGCGGGGGACCCAGTACTTC | CASSSSLAGGRGTQYF
NA | TRBJ2-3 | NA | TRBV27 | TGTGCCAGCAGCCGTGGCACAGATACGCAGTATTTT | CASSRGTDTQYF
TRBD2 | TRBJ2-3 | NA | TRBV13 | TGTGCCAGCAGCGACGGGGGGGCGGAGATCACAGATACGCAGTATTTT | CASSDGGAEITDTQYF
TRBD2 | TRBJ2-1 | NA | TRBV6-6 | TGTGCCAGCAGTTCGATGGGGACTAGCGGGAGGAATGAGCAGTTCTTC | CASSSMGTSGRNEQFF
TRBD1 | TRBJ2-2 | NA | TRBV5-4 | TGTGCCAGCAGTCCATTACAGGGGGTCAACACCGGGGAGCTGTTTTTT | CASSPLQGVNTGELFF
TRBD1 | TRBJ1-2 | NA | TRBV10-3 | TGTGCCATCAGTGAGTTAAAGGGGGCGCGGTATGGCTACACCTTC | CAISELKGARYGYTF
NA | TRBJ2-1 | NA | TRBV7-2 | TGTGCCAGCAGCTTAGGTGCAATCGGGTCCTACAATGAGCAGTTCTTC | CASSLGAIGSYNEQFF
TRBD2 | TRBJ2-7 | NA | TRBV4-1 | TGCGCCAGCTCCTCCTCCGCCGGGGGGAGCTCCTCCTACGAGCAGTACTTC | CASSSSAGGSSSYEQYF
NA | TRBJ1-3 | NA | TRBV19 | TGTGCCAGTAGTATAGAACAGCACTCTGGAAACACCATATATTTT | CASSIEQHSGNTIYF
TRBD1 | TRBJ1-1 | NA | TRBV28 | TGTGCCAGCAGTTTATTTTTAGGGAAGCTTGTTGGGACAGGGGGCAACACTGAAGCTTTCTTT | CASSLFLGKLVGTGGNTEAFF
NA | TRBJ2-7 | NA | TRBV7-3 | TGTGCCAGCAGCTTACTCTACGAGCAGTACTTC | CASSLLYEQYF
TRBD1 | TRBJ1-2 | once | TRBV3-1/TRBV3-2 | TGTGCCAGCAGCCCAACTCGACAGGGGAAAAGGACCTTC | CASSPTRQGKRTF
NA | TRBJ1-1 | NA | TRBV14 | TGTGCCAGCAGCGGGGGCAGGACTGAAGCTTTCTTT | CASSGGRTEAFF
TRBD1 | TRBJ1-5 | NA | TRBV7-9 | TGTGCCAGCAGCCCGGGACAGTTTAGCAATCAGCCCCAGCATTTT | CASSPGQFSNQPQHF
NA | TRBJ2-7 | NA | TRBV28 | TGTGCCAGCAGTTTGTACGGGATTAACGAGCAGTACTTC | CASSLYGINEQYF
TRBD2 | TRBJ2-2 | NA | TRBV20-1 | TGCAGTGCTAGTCATCCCGGGACTAGCGGGACCAACACCGGGGAGCTGTTTTTT | CSASHPGTSGTNTGELFF
NA | TRBJ2-3 | NA | TRBV19 | TGTGCCAGTAGTATTCCGGGACACTGGAGGACGGATACGCAGTATTTT | CASSIPGHWRTDTQYF
TRBD1 | TRBJ1-2 | NA | TRBV5-5 | TGTGCCAGCAGCTTGGGGACAGGGGGGAACTATGGCTACACCTTC | CASSLGTGGNYGYTF
NA | TRBJ1-4 | NA | TRBV18 | TGTGCCAGCTCGGCAGACAGTAATGAAAAACTGTTTTTT | CASSADSNEKLFF
NA | TRBJ2-5 | once | TRBV25-1 | TGTGCCAGCAGTGAATTTGGGGGGTCACGAGAGACCCAGTACTTC | CASSEFGGSRETQYF
TRBD1 | TRBJ2-5 | NA | TRBV27 | TGTGCCAGCAGTCCGACAGGGCCAAAGACCCAGTACTTC | CASSPTGPKTQYF
TRBD2 | TRBJ2-7 | NA | TRBV19 | TGTGCCAGTAGTATAGGGGGGACTAGCGGGAACTACGAGCAGTACTTC | CASSIGGTSGNYEQYF
TRBD1 | TRBJ1-1 | NA | TRBV10-3 | TGTGCCATCAGTGACTCCAGACAGGGGAATACTGAAGCTTTCTTT | CAISDSRQGNTEAFF
NA | TRBJ2-5 | NA | TRBV15 | TGTGCCACCCGAGAGGTAGGGGCAGAGACCCAGTACTTC | CATREVGAETQYF
TRBD1 | TRBJ1-2 | NA | TRBV27 | TGTGCCAGCAGTTCCCGGGACAGGGGCTATGGCTACACCTTC | CASSSRDRGYGYTF
TRBD1 | TRBJ1-2 | NA | TRBV19 | TGTGCCAGTAGTACGGCCGGGACAGGGGGCCACTATGGCTACACCTTC | CASSTAGTGGHYGYTF
NA | TRBJ2-1 | once | TRBV12-3/TRBV12-4 | TGTGCCAGCAGTTTAGGGACAAACAATGAGCAGTTCTTC | CASSLGTNNEQFF